One sample yielded the 8 T cell receptor beta chains listed below, sequenced in a study of cytomegalovirus exposure and HLA in healthy donors. 13 Jbeta primers and 60 Vbeta primers were used for the PCR. Libraries were prepared by immunoSEQ multiplex PCR; TCRdb keeps only in-frame clonotypes and omits some of them. The sample has 100,000 to 150,000 clones, about three quarters seen once. Sequences were obtained from PBMCs. These receptors all stem from a woman aged 55-70 years in good health and CMV-seropositive.

The rearrangement links TRBV28 to TRBJ2-7; unclear D gene. The germline CDR1 and CDR2 sequences are MDHEN and SYDVKM. V lost 4 bases to trimming and J lost 0 bases, with 13 bases between them. The CDR3 length is 15 residues. CDR3 sequence: CASSSPGISSYEQYF. In DNA form, the CDR3 reads TGTGCCAGCAGTTCCCCAGGCATCAGCTCCTACGAGCAGTACTTC.

The rearrangement links TRBV13 to TRBJ1-2; D gene uncertain. CDR1 and CDR2 (germline): PRHDT, FYEKMQ (reference sequence). The V end was cut by 2 bases, the J end by 6 bases, with 7 bases between. This CDR3 has 12 amino acids. CDR3 loop: CASSLSQDGYTF. CDR3 bases: TGTGCCAGCAGCTTATCTCAGGATGGCTACACCTTC.

This clone was seen only once. The rearrangement links TRBV2 to TRBJ2-2; D unclear. The CDR3 is made up of 15 amino acids. Per the germline V gene, CDR1 is SNHLY and CDR2 is FYNNEI. The V gene lost 2 bases and the J gene lost 1 base, with 8 bases spanning the gap. The CDR3 protein is CASSESAVNTGELFF. CDR3 DNA: TGTGCCAGCAGTGAATCCGCAGTGAACACCGGGGAGCTGTTTTTT.

The rearrangement joins TRBV7-6 to TRBJ1-5; D is perhaps TRBD1 (5 bases). This CDR3 has 13 residues. Germline values: CDR1 SGHVS, CDR2 FNYEAQ. Trimming stripped 5 bases from V and 5 bases from J, with 10 bases between. The CDR3 spells CASSPGGDQPQHF. In DNA, the CDR3 is TGTGCCAGCAGCCCGGGGGGGGATCAGCCCCAGCATTTT.

This clone was seen only once. V usage is TRBV5-6 and J usage is TRBJ2-5, with 9 nucleotides matching TRBD1. CDR1 is SGHDT, CDR2 YYEEEE, per germline. The CDR3 is 15 residues long. V dropped 7 bases and J dropped 5; count of bases not matched to a gene: 12. Written as DNA, the CDR3 is TGTGCCAGCGGACGGATACAGGGGGCGCGGGAGACCCAGTACTTC. Translated, it gives CASGRIQGARETQYF.

The gene calls are TRBV27 and TRBJ2-6, with D uncertain. V dropped 8 bases and J dropped 2 bases, with 13 bases sitting between them. Germline V lookup: CDR1 MNHEY, CDR2 SMNVEV (reference sequence). The CDR3 length is 15 residues. Here the CDR3 DNA reads TGTGCCAGCCGTTACTCGTATGCTGGGGCCAACGTCCTGACTTTC. Its protein is CASRYSYAGANVLTF.

The chain is built from TRBV6-5 and TRBJ2-7; TRBD2 aligns across 8 bases. After removal of 2 bases from V and 6 bases from J, the junction contained 3 bases not matched to a gene. There are 13 residues in the CDR3. Germline V CDR1 and CDR2: MNHEY, SVGAGI. The CDR3 is CASSYRGGREQYF. CDR3 DNA sequence: TGTGCCAGCAGTTACCGCGGGGGGCGCGAGCAGTACTTC.

The chain uses TRBV10-1 and TRBJ2-2, with TRBD1 identical over 11 bases. V was pared by 5 bases and J by 5 bases, with 7 bases of the junction left unmatched. From germline, CDR1 is WNHNN and CDR2 SYGVQD (reference sequence). This CDR3 is 16 amino acids long. CDR3 sequence (DNA): TGCGCCAGCAGTATGACCGGGACAGGGGGGACCGGGGAGCTGTTTTTT. Its protein product is CASSMTGTGGTGELFF.